One sample yielded the 17 T cell receptor beta chains listed below, sequenced in a study of T cell changes during pregnancy in multiple sclerosis. Profiling relied on immunoSEQ multiplex PCR, and the TCRdb table lists in-frame clones only, not all of them. The table lists some 19,000 clones, approximately 88% of them singletons. The sequenced sample was CD8+ T cells from peripheral blood mononuclear cells, obtained after pregnancy. The receptors shown here come from a female donor in good health, enrolled as a control in a pregnancy study.

V is TRBV19 and J is TRBJ1-1, with D unresolved. V was shortened by 3 bases and J by 4 bases, with 9 bases between the two germline ends. The CDR3 is made up of 13 amino acids. Germline V lookup: CDR1 LNHDA, CDR2 SQIVND (reference sequence). The CDR3 is CASSIGGTTEAFF. As DNA, the CDR3 is TGTGCCAGTAGTATCGGCGGTACCACTGAAGCTTTCTTT.

The V call is TRBV7-2, the J call TRBJ2-7; no reliable D call. Germline V CDR1 and CDR2: SGHTA, FQGNSA. V gave up 1 base and J gave up 4 bases, with 8 bases separating them. This CDR3 spans 13 amino acids. The CDR3 nucleotides read TGTGCCAGCAGCTTAGGGTCAGGTTACGAGCAGTACTTC. Residues: CASSLGSGYEQYF.

This chain connects TRBV30 to TRBJ1-5; the D is unclear. CDR1 and CDR2 (germline): GTSNPN, SVGIG (reference sequence). Trimming cost V 0 bases and J 1 base, with 7 bases left between them. The CDR3 has 14 amino acids. CDR3 loop: CAWSVDLSNQPQHF. The CDR3 coding sequence is TGTGCCTGGAGTGTCGACTTGAGCAATCAGCCCCAGCATTTT.

This chain connects TRBV27 to TRBJ1-5; D is undetermined. Germline V gene sequence: CDR1 MNHEY, CDR2 SMNVEV (reference sequence). Trimming stripped 6 bases from V and 8 bases from J, with 17 bases between. The CDR3 has 14 amino acids. The CDR3 loop is CASSGASRVEPQHF. The CDR3 nucleotides read TGTGCCAGCAGCGGAGCAAGCCGGGTGGAGCCCCAGCATTTT.

The rearrangement uses TRBV19 and TRBJ2-7; TRBD2 matches 14 bases. The CDR3 runs 15 residues. The V and J ends lost 3 bases and 4 bases, in that order; junction bases with no gene match: 2. The germline V gene has CDR1 LNHDA and CDR2 SQIVND (reference sequence). The CDR3 DNA follows: TGTGCCAGTAGTATGGGACTAGCGGGGGCATACGAGCAGTACTTC. It codes for CASSMGLAGAYEQYF.

V gene TRBV18 combines with J gene TRBJ1-1, with 10 bases matching TRBD1. Germline CDR1 KGHSH, CDR2 LQKENI. The CDR3 contains 14 residues. The trim removed 6 bases at V and 11 bases at J, leaving 12 bases unmatched. CDR3: CASSPTGGLWWAFF. In nucleotides, the CDR3 is TGTGCCAGCTCGCCGACAGGGGGCTTATGGTGGGCTTTCTTT.

This clone was seen a handful of times. This chain joins TRBV27 and TRBJ1-5; 8 bases align to TRBD1. The CDR3 consists of 14 residues. J lost 11 bases, V lost 6 bases, and 12 bases had no gene match. In germline, CDR1 is MNHEY, CDR2 SMNVEV (reference sequence). The CDR3: CASSRRGQDWTQHF. The DNA for the CDR3 is TGTGCCAGCAGCCGAAGGGGACAGGACTGGACCCAGCATTTT.

The rearrangement uses TRBV7-9 and TRBJ1-1; D might be TRBD1 (5 bases). Per germline, CDR1 SEHNR and CDR2 FQNEAQ (reference sequence). The CDR3 has 15 residues. Trimming left V 2 bases short and J 5 bases short, with 15 bases between. The CDR3 region has the DNA TGTGCCAGCAGCTTACCAGGGAGGGGAGGTACTGAAGCTTTCTTT. This sequence encodes CASSLPGRGGTEAFF.

DNA for the CDR3: TGTGCCAGCAGCCAAGATTACGGGACTGACTACGGAAACACCATATATTTT. Translation gives CASSQDYGTDYGNTIYF. The genes are TRBV4-2 and TRBJ1-3; D is possibly TRBD1 (5 bases). The germline gives CDR1 LGHNA, CDR2 YNFKEQ. CDR3 length equals 17 residues. Trimming removed 0 bases at V and 4 bases at J, with 16 bases between.

CDR3 protein: CASSLDGFEQYF. CDR3 in DNA: TGTGCCAGCAGCTTGGACGGTTTTGAGCAGTACTTC. The chain joins TRBV5-8 to TRBJ2-7; D is uncertain. The ends were cut back, 0 bases at V and 7 bases at J, with 8 bases in the middle. The CDR3 has 12 amino acids. Looked up from germline, CDR1 is SGHTS and CDR2 is YDEGEE. Full variable domain (remainder filled in from reference TRBV5-8 and TRBJ2-7): EAGVTQSPTHLIKTRGQQATLRCSPISGHTSVYWYQQALGLGLQFLLWYDEGEERNRGNFPPRFSGRQFPNYSSELNVNALELEDSALYLCASSLDGFEQYFGPGTRLTVT.

V usage is TRBV19 and J usage is TRBJ1-2; a weak D match, TRBD1 (5 bases). This CDR3 is 17 amino acids long. Germline assignment: CDR1 LNHDA and CDR2 SQIVND (reference sequence). V was clipped by 1 base and J by 0 bases, with 15 bases between them. The CDR3 bases are TGTGCCAGTAGTATAGGGGGCAGCCTAGTAGCTAACTATGGCTACACCTTC. It specifies CASSIGGSLVANYGYTF. Full variable domain (rest looked up from reference TRBV19 and TRBJ1-2): DGGITQSPKYLFRKEGQNVTLSCEQNLNHDAMYWYRQDPGQGLRLIYYSQIVNDFQKGDIAEGYSVSREKKESFPLTVTSAQKNPTAFYLCASSIGGSLVANYGYTFGSGTRLTVV.

The chain couples TRBV2 to TRBJ2-7, with 9 bases lining up with TRBD1. Germline CDR1 SNHLY, CDR2 FYNNEI. The V and J ends lost 5 bases and 3 bases, in that order; junction bases with no gene match: 11. The CDR3 runs 16 residues. The CDR3 bases are TGTGCCAGCAGTACATATATCGGGACAGGGAGCTACGAGCAGTACTTC. Its protein product is CASSTYIGTGSYEQYF. The full variable domain, in which reference TRBV2 and TRBJ2-7 provide the parts outside the CDR3, is EPEVTQTPSHQVTQMGQEVILRCVPISNHLYFYWYRQILGQKVEFLVSFYNNEISEKSEIFDDQFSVERPDGSNFTLKIRSTKLEDSAMYFCASSTYIGTGSYEQYFGPGTRLTVT.

V is TRBV30 and J is TRBJ1-1, with D possibly TRBD1 on 5 matching bases. The CDR3 has 14 residues. Per the germline V gene, CDR1 is GTSNPN and CDR2 is SVGIG (reference sequence). V was pared by 4 bases and J by 3 bases, with 15 bases between. The CDR3, as DNA: TGTGCCTGGACGGAAGGGGTTGGGGACACTGAAGCTTTCTTT. Residues: CAWTEGVGDTEAFF.

This chain links TRBV9 with TRBJ2-3; TRBD2 is a possible D gene (5 bases). In germline, CDR1 is SGDLS, CDR2 YYNGEE. V was clipped by 3 bases and J by 2 bases, with 16 bases between them. The CDR3 length is 16 residues. CDR3 sequence reads: CASSAKLLGYTDTQYF. The CDR3 nucleotides are TGTGCCAGCAGCGCGAAACTACTAGGATACACAGATACGCAGTATTTT.

The chain joins TRBV5-6 to TRBJ2-3; 9 nucleotides line up with TRBD1. The V segment lost 4 bases and the J segment 2 bases; nucleotides outside the gene matches: 14. Germline V gene data show CDR1 as SGHDT and CDR2 as YYEEEE. The CDR3 length is 18 residues. CDR3 protein: CASSARDRVELDTDTQYF. DNA of the CDR3: TGTGCCAGCAGCGCCCGGGACAGGGTTGAATTGGACACAGATACGCAGTATTTT.

V gene TRBV4-2 combines with J gene TRBJ2-1; D gene unclear. The CDR3 runs 12 residues. V was clipped by 0 bases and J by 7 bases, with 4 bases between them. Germline values: CDR1 LGHNA, CDR2 YNFKEQ. DNA of the CDR3: TGTGCCAGCAGCCAAGAGAGAAATGAGCAGTTCTTC. It specifies CASSQERNEQFF.

The rearrangement joins TRBV10-3 to TRBJ1-3, with a weak D call TRBD1 (5 bases). Trimming took 3 bases from V and 1 from J, leaving 10 bases between them. Germline CDR1 ENHRY, CDR2 SYGVKD. The CDR3 covers 15 residues. The CDR3 DNA sequence: TGTGCCATCAGTGACAGGGAAGGGTCTGGAAACACCATATATTTT. This encodes CAISDREGSGNTIYF.